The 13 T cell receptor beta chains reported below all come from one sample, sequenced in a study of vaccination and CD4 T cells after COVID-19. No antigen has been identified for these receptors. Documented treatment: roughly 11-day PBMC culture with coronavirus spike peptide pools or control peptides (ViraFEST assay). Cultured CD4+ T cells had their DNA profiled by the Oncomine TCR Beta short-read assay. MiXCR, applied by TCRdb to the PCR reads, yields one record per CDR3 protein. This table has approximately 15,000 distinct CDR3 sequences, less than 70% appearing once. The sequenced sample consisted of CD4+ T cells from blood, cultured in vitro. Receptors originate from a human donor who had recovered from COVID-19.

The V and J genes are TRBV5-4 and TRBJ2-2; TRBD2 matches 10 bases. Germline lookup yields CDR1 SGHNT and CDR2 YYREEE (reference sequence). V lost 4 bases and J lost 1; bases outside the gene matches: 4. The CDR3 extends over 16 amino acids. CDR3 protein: CASSPRTSGNTGELFF. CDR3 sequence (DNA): TGTGCCAGCAGCCCGAGGACTAGCGGGAACACCGGGGAGCTGTTTTTT.

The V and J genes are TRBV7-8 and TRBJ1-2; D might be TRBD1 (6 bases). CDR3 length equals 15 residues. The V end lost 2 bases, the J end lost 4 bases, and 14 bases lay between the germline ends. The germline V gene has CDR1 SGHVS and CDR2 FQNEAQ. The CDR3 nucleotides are TGTGCCAGCAGCTTATTCGGACAGAACCTCTATGGCTACACCTTC. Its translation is CASSLFGQNLYGYTF. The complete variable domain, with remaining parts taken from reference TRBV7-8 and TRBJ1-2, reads GAGVSQSPRYKVAKRGQDVALRCDPISGHVSLFWYQQALGQGPEFLTYFQNEAQLDKSGLPSDRFFAERPEGSVSTLKIQRTQQEDSAVYLCASSLFGQNLYGYTFGSGTRLTVV.

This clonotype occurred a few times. The CDR3 reads CASSYSWESGANVLTF. CDR3 nucleotides: TGTGCCAGCAGTTACAGTTGGGAGTCTGGGGCCAACGTCCTGACTTTC. J is TRBJ2-6 and V is TRBV6-5; D may be TRBD2 (5 bases). The CDR3 contains 16 residues. The germline V gene encodes CDR1 MNHEY and CDR2 SVGAGI. Trimming removed 2 bases at V and 1 base at J, with 9 bases between.

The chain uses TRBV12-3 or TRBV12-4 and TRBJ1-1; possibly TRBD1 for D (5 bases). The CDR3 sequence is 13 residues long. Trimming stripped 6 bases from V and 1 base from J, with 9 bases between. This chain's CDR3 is CASRGRRNTEAFF. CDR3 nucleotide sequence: TGTGCCAGCAGGGGACGGAGGAACACTGAAGCTTTCTTT.

This chain's CDR3 is CTVQGAGNTIYF. CDR3 nucleotides: TGCACAGTACAGGGAGCTGGAAACACCATATATTTT. This sequence joins TRBV20-1 and TRBJ1-3; D perhaps matches TRBD1 (6 bases). There are 12 residues in the CDR3. Germline V CDR1 and CDR2: DFQATT, SNEGSKA (reference sequence).

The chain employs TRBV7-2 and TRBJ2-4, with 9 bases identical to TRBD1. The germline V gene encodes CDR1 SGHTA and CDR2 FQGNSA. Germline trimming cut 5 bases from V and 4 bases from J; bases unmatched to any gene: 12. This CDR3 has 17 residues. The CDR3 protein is CASSDRLGTGSKNIQYF. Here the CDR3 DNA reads TGTGCCAGCAGCGACCGACTCGGGACAGGGTCTAAAAACATTCAGTACTTC.

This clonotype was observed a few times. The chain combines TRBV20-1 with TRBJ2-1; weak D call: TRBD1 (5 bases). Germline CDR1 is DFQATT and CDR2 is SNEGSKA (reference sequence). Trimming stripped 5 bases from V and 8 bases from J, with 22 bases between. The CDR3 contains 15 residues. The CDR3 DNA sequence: TGCAGTGCTCGATCCGAGAAAGGGGTTGGGGATGAGCAGTTCTTC. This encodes CSARSEKGVGDEQFF.

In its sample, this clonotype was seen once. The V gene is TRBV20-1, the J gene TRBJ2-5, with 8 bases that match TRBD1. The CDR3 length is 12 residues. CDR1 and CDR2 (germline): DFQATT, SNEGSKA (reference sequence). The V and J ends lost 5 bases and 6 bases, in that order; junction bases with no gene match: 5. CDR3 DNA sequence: TGCAGTGCTCCAGACAGGGGCCAGACCCAGTACTTC. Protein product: CSAPDRGQTQYF.

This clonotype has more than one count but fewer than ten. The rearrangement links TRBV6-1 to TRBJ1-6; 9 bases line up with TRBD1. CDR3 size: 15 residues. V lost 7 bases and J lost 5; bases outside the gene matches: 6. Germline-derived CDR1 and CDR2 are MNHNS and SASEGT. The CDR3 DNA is TGTGCCAGCAAAAGGGACAGGGTTGATAATTCACCCCTCCACTTT. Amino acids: CASKRDRVDNSPLHF.

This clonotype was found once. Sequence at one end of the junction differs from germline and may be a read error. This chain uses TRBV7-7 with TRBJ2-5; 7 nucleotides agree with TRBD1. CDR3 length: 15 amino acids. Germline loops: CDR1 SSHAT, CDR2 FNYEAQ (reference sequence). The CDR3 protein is CASSSRQGVSQTQYF. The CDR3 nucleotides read TGTGCTAGCAGCTCAAGACAGGGTGTTTCGCAGACCCAGTACTTC. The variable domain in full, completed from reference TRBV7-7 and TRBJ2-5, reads GAGVSQSPRYKVTKRGQDVTLRCDPISSHATLYWYQQALGQGPEFLTYFNYEAQPDKSGLPSDRFSAERPEGSISTLTIQRTEQRDSAMYRCASSSRQGVSQTQYFGPGTRLLVL.

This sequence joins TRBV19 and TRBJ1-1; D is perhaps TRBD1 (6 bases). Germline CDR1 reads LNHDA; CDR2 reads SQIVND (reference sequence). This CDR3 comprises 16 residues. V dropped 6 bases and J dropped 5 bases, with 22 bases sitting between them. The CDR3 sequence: CASRIRQDQLETEAFF. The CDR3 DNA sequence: TGTGCCAGTAGAATAAGACAGGATCAGTTAGAAACTGAAGCTTTCTTT.

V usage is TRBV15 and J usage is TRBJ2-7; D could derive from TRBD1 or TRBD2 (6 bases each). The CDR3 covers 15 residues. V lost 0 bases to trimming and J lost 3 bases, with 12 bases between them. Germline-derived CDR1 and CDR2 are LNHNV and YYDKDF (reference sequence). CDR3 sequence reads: CATSREGGINYEQYF. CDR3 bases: TGTGCCACCAGCAGAGAGGGGGGCATAAACTACGAGCAGTACTTC.

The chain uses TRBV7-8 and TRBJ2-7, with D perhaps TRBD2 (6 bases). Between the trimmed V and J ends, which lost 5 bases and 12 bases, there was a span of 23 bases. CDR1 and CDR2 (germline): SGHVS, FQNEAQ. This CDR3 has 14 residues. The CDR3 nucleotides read TGTGCCAGCAGCCCCTCGCTCGGGGGTCGGGGAAGGTACTTC. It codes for CASSPSLGGRGRYF. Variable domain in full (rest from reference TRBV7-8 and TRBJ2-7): GAGVSQSPRYKVAKRGQDVALRCDPISGHVSLFWYQQALGQGPEFLTYFQNEAQLDKSGLPSDRFFAERPEGSVSTLKIQRTQQEDSAVYLCASSPSLGGRGRYFGPGTRLTVT.